This T cell receptor beta chain was profiled in a study of sequential checkpoint blockade in melanoma. Study summary: Maintenance nivolumab came after either treatment sequence.

Data came from immunoSEQ multiplex PCR; TCRdb stores just in-frame clones and leaves some out. Counted here are some 5,100 clones, around three quarters occurring once; the ten biggest clones make up approximately 50%. The length of the CDR3 is 14 residues. Germline V gives CDR1 MNHEY, CDR2 SMNVEV (reference sequence). Stated treatment: randomized to nivolumab then ipilimumab (arm A) or the reverse (arm B). Patients had received no earlier DNA-damaging chemotherapy. Live CD3+CD8+ CD19− CD56− cells were sorted from PBMCs. The chain employs TRBV27 and TRBJ2-5; TRBD2 might be the D (7 bases). The J call may be incorrect, as the DNA end agrees better with TRBJ2-7. The material was CD8+ T cells sorted from blood (inferred from file names), obtained from a patient given nivolumab and ipilimumab in sequence. This sequence was found in a human patient with melanoma. Some clones in this sample may be carry-over from other donors' samples. Here the CDR3 reads CASSLGGALYEQYF. The CDR3 bases are TGTGCCAGCAGTTTAGGGGGGGCTCTCTACGAGCAGTACTTC.